This T cell receptor beta chain was sequenced for a study of OX40 agonist ivuxolimab in advanced cancers. Study context: A history of anti-PD-1, anti-PD-L1 or anti-CTLA-4 therapy was acceptable, and over 30% had some.

Method: immunoSEQ multiplex PCR; TCRdb's copy keeps in-frame clones and lacks some. The data hold 94,000 or so clones, with roughly 80% observed a single time. If patients had autoimmune disease history or systemic immunosuppression, they were excluded. After removal of 0 bases from V and 0 bases from J, the junction contained 4 bases not matched to a gene. The CDR3 runs 16 residues. Germline CDR1 is ENHRY and CDR2 is SYGVKD. The gene calls are TRBV10-3 and TRBJ2-7, with 8 positions matching TRBD2. Sequencing used CD4+ or CD8+ T cells sorted from blood, obtained in a trial of the OX40 agonist ivuxolimab. This receptor was taken from an adult with an advanced solid tumor such as melanoma, head and neck, liver or kidney cancer. CDR3 sequence reads: CAISESGRGDSYEQYF. In DNA, the CDR3 is TGTGCCATCAGTGAGTCTGGGCGGGGGGACTCCTACGAGCAGTACTTC.